The 10 T cell receptor beta chains listed next were all sequenced from one sample in a study of OX40 agonist ivuxolimab in advanced cancers. Measured with immunoSEQ multiplex PCR; TCRdb has only the in-frame clones, and not every one. The sample carries 70,000 to 95,000 clones, around 90% recorded once. Sequencing was performed on CD4+ or CD8+ T cells sorted from blood, taken in a trial of the OX40 agonist ivuxolimab. The receptors were gathered from an adult with an advanced solid tumor such as melanoma, head and neck, liver or kidney cancer.

The chain joins TRBV7-2 to TRBJ2-2; no definite D call. The CDR3 extends over 14 amino acids. Germline V lookup: CDR1 SGHTA, CDR2 FQGNSA. V lost 6 bases and J lost 3, with 11 bases in between. CDR3 sequence: CASSNSPHTGELFF. CDR3 DNA: TGTGCCAGCAGTAACTCTCCACACACCGGGGAGCTGTTTTTT. Full variable domain (outside the CDR3, taken from reference TRBV7-2 and TRBJ2-2): GAGVSQSPSNKVTEKGKDVELRCDPISGHTALYWYRQSLGQGLEFLIYFQGNSAPDKSGLPSDRFSAERTGGSVSTLTIQRTQQEDSAVYLCASSNSPHTGELFFGEGSRLTVL.

The CDR3 nucleotides read TGTGCCAGTAGTATCGGGGGGACAGGGAATTCACCCCTCCACTTT. Translation: CASSIGGTGNSPLHF. This chain connects TRBV19 to TRBJ1-6; TRBD1 aligns across 9 bases. Trimming removed 3 bases from V and 7 bases from J; junction bases left unmatched: 4. Looked up from germline, CDR1 is LNHDA and CDR2 is SQIVND (reference sequence). This CDR3 is built from 15 residues.

The CDR3 sequence is CASTRADRSNEKLFF. The CDR3 DNA follows: TGTGCCAGTACCAGAGCCGACAGAAGCAATGAAAAACTGTTTTTT. The chain employs TRBV19 and TRBJ1-4; the D gene is possibly TRBD1 (5 bases). With 7 bases removed from V and 5 bases from J, the gap between germline ends came to 17 bases. This CDR3 is built from 15 residues. From germline, CDR1 is LNHDA and CDR2 SQIVND (reference sequence).

The genes are TRBV30 and TRBJ2-3, with D unclear. The CDR3 totals 13 residues. Germline V gene sequence: CDR1 GTSNPN, CDR2 SVGIG (reference sequence). The V and J ends lost 3 bases and 0 bases respectively, with 7 bases between them. The DNA of the CDR3 is TGTGCCTGGAGGCCGTGGAGCACAGATACGCAGTATTTT. Amino acids: CAWRPWSTDTQYF.

V and J are TRBV5-4 and TRBJ1-1, with 12 bases lining up with TRBD1. V lost 0 bases to trimming and J lost 5 bases; unmatched junction nucleotides: 5. There are 16 residues in the CDR3. Germline CDR1 is SGHNT and CDR2 is YYREEE (reference sequence). CDR3 DNA sequence: TGTGCCAGCAGCTTGGTGGGACAGGGGGCGAGTACTGAAGCTTTCTTT. Translating it yields CASSLVGQGASTEAFF.

The gene calls are TRBV29-1 and TRBJ2-2; a weak D match, TRBD1 (6 bases). The ends were cut back, 4 bases at V and 7 bases at J, with 7 bases in the middle. The CDR3 spans 11 residues. CDR1 is SQVTM, CDR2 ANQGSEA, per germline. The CDR3 nucleotides read TGCAGCGTTGGAGGGGGCGGGGAGCTGTTTTTT. Translating it yields CSVGGGGELFF.

This sequence joins TRBV10-1 and TRBJ1-1, with D possibly TRBD1 on 5 matching bases. The germline gives CDR1 WNHNN, CDR2 SYGVQD (reference sequence). CDR3 size: 14 residues. V dropped 0 bases and J dropped 4 bases, with 9 bases sitting between them. CDR3 DNA sequence: TGCGCCAGCAGTGAGTCGGGGGGTGGCACTGAAGCTTTCTTT. The encoded protein is CASSESGGGTEAFF.

This chain links TRBV7-9 with TRBJ1-1; TRBD1 might be the D (5 bases). V lost 5 bases and J 0 bases, leaving 7 bases between the germline ends. This CDR3 comprises 13 residues. Germline V CDR1 and CDR2: SEHNR, FQNEAQ (reference sequence). CDR3 region: CASSAQVNTEAFF. CDR3 nucleotide sequence: TGTGCCAGCAGCGCACAGGTGAACACTGAAGCTTTCTTT.

The chain links TRBV9 to TRBJ1-2; no firm D call. This CDR3 is 12 amino acids long. Germline V gene data show CDR1 as SGDLS and CDR2 as YYNGEE. V was pared by 0 bases and J by 6 bases, with 6 bases between. CDR3 protein: CASSVDGDGYTF. DNA of the CDR3: TGTGCCAGCAGCGTAGATGGGGATGGCTACACCTTC.

The sample holds a few counts of this clone. This chain uses TRBV28 with TRBJ1-5, with D tentatively TRBD1 (5 bases). The CDR3 totals 12 residues. Germline CDR1 is MDHEN and CDR2 is SYDVKM. V lost 5 bases, J lost 10 bases, and 12 bases lay in between. The CDR3 sequence is CASSANRLPQHF. CDR3 bases: TGTGCCAGCAGTGCCAACAGGTTACCCCAGCATTTT. Full variable domain (missing parts from reference TRBV28 and TRBJ1-5): DVKVTQSSRYLVKRTGEKVFLECVQDMDHENMFWYRQDPGLGLRLIYFSYDVKMKEKGDIPEGYSVSREKKERFSLILESASTNQTSMYLCASSANRLPQHFGDGTRLSIL.